Sequencing of this TCR beta chain was carried out in a study of cytomegalovirus exposure and HLA in healthy donors. Germline CDR1 LNHDA, CDR2 SQIVND (reference sequence). J lost 9 bases, V lost 5 bases, and 8 bases had no gene match. The CDR3 is 13 residues long. On this clone itself: Its antigen is not known.

Primers: 60 Vbeta forward and 13 Jbeta reverse. Repertoires were generated with immunoSEQ multiplex PCR, while TCRdb's copy carries only in-frame clones and drops some. This repertoire shows 150,000 to 190,000 clones, 75% found once; its top ten account for roughly 1.4%. Findings and caveats of the study: Fewer N-insertions (relative to the approximately 700-donor mean) were reportedly seen in an Asian-associated ancestry cluster in a later analysis.

The source is a man younger than 35 in good health and CMV-seronegative. Sample: PBMCs. The chain links TRBV19 to TRBJ1-2, with TRBD1 matching over 8 bases. The DNA for the CDR3 is TGTGCCAGTAGTCGTCAGGGGGCGTCGAGCTACACCTTC. The encoded protein is CASSRQGASSYTF.